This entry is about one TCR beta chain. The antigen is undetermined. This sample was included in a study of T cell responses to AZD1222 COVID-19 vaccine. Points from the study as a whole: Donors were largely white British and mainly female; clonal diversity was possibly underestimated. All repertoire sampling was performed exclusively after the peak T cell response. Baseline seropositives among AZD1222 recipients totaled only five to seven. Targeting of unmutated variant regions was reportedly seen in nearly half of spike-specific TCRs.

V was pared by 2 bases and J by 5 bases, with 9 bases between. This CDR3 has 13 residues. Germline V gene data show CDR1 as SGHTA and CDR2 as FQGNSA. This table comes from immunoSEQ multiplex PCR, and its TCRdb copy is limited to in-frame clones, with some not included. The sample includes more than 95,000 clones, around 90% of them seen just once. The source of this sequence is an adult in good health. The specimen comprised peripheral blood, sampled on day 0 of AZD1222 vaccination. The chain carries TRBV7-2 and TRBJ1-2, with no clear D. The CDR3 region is CASSLHHGYGYTF. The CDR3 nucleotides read TGTGCCAGCAGCTTACATCACGGTTATGGCTACACCTTC.